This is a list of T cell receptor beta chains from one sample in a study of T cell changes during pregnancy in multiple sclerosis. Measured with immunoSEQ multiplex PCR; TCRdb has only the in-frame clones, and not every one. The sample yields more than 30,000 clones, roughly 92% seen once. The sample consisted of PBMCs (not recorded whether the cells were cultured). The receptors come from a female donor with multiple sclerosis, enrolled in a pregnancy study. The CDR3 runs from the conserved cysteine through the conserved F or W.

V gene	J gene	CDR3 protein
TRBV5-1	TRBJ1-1	CASSLDITEAFF
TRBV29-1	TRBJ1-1	CSVVVVGLGTEAFF
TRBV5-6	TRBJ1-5	CASSSGGQPQHF
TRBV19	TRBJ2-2	CASSFQSTVTGELFF
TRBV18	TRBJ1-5	CASSPGNSNQPQHF
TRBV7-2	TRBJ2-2	CASSLGPSEVFF
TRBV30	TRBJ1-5	CAWSKGRHSNQPQHF
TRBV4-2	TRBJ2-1	CASSQDRGAGIINNEQFF
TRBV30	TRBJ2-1	CARRSGLAYNEQFF
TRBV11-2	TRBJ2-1	CASSLGHRDYQFF
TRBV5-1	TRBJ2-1	CASSPTGTVTRYNEQFF
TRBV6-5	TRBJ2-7	CASSYLNSYEQYF
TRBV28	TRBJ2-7	CASLTRTSGRTSSYEQYF
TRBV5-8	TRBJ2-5	CASSFGLAAEETQYF
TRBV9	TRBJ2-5	CASSVEGAGETQYF
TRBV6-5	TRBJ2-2	CASGGNTGELFF
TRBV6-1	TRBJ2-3	CASQGNHLGDTQYF
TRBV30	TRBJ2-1	CAWKRDGLMGNYNNEQFF
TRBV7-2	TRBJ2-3	CASSSGTVTDTQYF
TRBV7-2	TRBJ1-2	CASSPHRDTFYTF
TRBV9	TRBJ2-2	CASSPKGQPSSKGGELFF
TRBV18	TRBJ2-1	CASSPQGLAGSYNEQFF
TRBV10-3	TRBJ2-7	CAISDQGKGTSGAPYEQYF
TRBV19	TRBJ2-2	CASSISGGQAGELFF
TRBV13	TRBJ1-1	CASSKGTGNTEAFF
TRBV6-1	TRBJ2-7	CASSEVRRNSYEQYF
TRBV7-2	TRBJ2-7	CASSLAGLAYEQYF
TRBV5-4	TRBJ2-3	CASRSDTDTDTQYF
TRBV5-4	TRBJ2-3	CASSHGQGSDTQYF
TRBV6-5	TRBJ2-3	CASSYSREASDTQYF
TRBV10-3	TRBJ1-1	CAISESVSEAFF
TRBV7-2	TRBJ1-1	CASSYDREAFF
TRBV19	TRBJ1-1	CASSKRGQAFF
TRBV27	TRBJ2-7	CASSLVGQGAYEQYF
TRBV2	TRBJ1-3	CASSPGHSGNTIYF
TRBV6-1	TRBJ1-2	CASSLGGEKGGYTF
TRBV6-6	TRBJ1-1	CASSYGTANTEAFF